These 21 T cell receptor beta chains were all obtained from the same sample, sequenced in a study of monozygotic twins with inflammatory bowel disease. TCRdb re-called the 5' RACE reads; every CDR3 protein appears as one record, without DNA. Its table lists fewer than 550,000 distinct CDR3 sequences. The sample taken for sequencing was blood. Receptors originate from a human donor with ulcerative colitis or Crohn's disease, or a healthy co-twin of an affected twin (not recorded which).

V gene TRBV4-1 combines with J gene TRBJ1-4. The CDR3 length is 15 residues. Germline CDR1 and CDR2: MGHRA and YSYEKL. CDR3 region: CASSQVGLGGEKLFF.

This chain uses TRBV27 with TRBJ2-1; the TRBD2 assignment by TCRdb is unverifiable without DNA. CDR1 and CDR2 from the germline V gene are MNHEY and SMNVEV (reference sequence). This CDR3 spans 15 amino acids. The CDR3 is CASSIPGQADNEQFF.

This chain connects TRBV7-9 to TRBJ1-1; lacking DNA, the TRBD1 call made by TCRdb goes unchecked. The CDR3 loop spans 15 amino acids. The germline V gene has CDR1 SEHNR and CDR2 FQNEAQ (reference sequence). The CDR3 loop reads CASSLGDLPGPEAFF.

The V gene is TRBV20-1, the J gene TRBJ1-3. The CDR3 has 13 residues. Germline V gene sequence: CDR1 DFQATT, CDR2 SNEGSKA (reference sequence). The CDR3 sequence is CSARSSPGNTIYF.

V is TRBV29-1 and J is TRBJ1-4; the TCRdb call, TRBD1, lacks DNA for checking. Germline loops: CDR1 SQVTM, CDR2 ANQGSEA. This CDR3 spans 12 amino acids. CDR3 loop: CSVKGGNEKLFF.

The gene calls are TRBV10-3 and TRBJ2-3. The CDR3 contains 15 residues. Per germline, CDR1 ENHRY and CDR2 SYGVKD. This chain's CDR3 is CAISESVILTDTQYF.

J is TRBJ2-2 and V is TRBV24-1. CDR3 length equals 15 residues. Per germline, CDR1 KGHDR and CDR2 SFDVKD. The CDR3: CATSDLGQITGELFF.

The chain is built from TRBV5-5 and TRBJ1-2; as DNA is missing, the TRBD1 call by TCRdb cannot be tested. The CDR3 has 14 amino acids. CDR1 is SGHKS and CDR2 is YYEKEE in the germline V gene (reference sequence). CDR3 sequence reads: CASSLTGGGYGYTF.

The rearrangement links TRBV7-2 to TRBJ2-1. The length of the CDR3 is 12 residues. The germline V gene encodes CDR1 SGHTA and CDR2 FQGNSA. The CDR3 loop reads CASSHEVGEQFF.

The CDR3 reads CASSIPSSGGYTEAFF. The V and J genes are TRBV19 and TRBJ1-1; the D call from TCRdb, TRBD1, cannot be confirmed without DNA. The CDR3 contains 16 residues. Looked up from germline, CDR1 is LNHDA and CDR2 is SQIVND (reference sequence). Combining the CDR3 with reference TRBV19 and TRBJ1-1 gives the whole variable domain DGGITQSPKYLFRKEGQNVTLSCEQNLNHDAMYWYRQDPGQGLRLIYYSQIVNDFQKGDIAEGYSVSREKKESFPLTVTSAQKNPTAFYLCASSIPSSGGYTEAFFGQGTRLTVV.

The chain has TRBV28 and TRBJ1-1; TCRdb's assignment of TRBD1 cannot be checked, as there is no DNA. The CDR3 contains 15 residues. Germline-derived CDR1 and CDR2 are MDHEN and SYDVKM. CDR3 protein: CASSFSGVGSIEAFF.

V gene TRBV5-1 combines with J gene TRBJ1-2; there is no DNA to check the TCRdb D call of TRBD1. This CDR3 has 14 amino acids. CDR1 is SGHRS, CDR2 YFSETQ, per germline. CDR3 protein: CASSTQGAEYGYTF. Full variable domain (missing parts from reference TRBV5-1 and TRBJ1-2): KAGVTQTPRYLIKTRGQQVTLSCSPISGHRSVSWYQQTPGQGLQFLFEYFSETQRNKGNFPGRFSGRQFSNSRSEMNVSTLELGDSALYLCASSTQGAEYGYTFGSGTRLTVV.

The chain links TRBV5-1 to TRBJ2-3; the TCRdb call, TRBD1, lacks DNA for checking. Per the germline V gene, CDR1 is SGHRS and CDR2 is YFSETQ. The CDR3 is 13 amino acids. CDR3 amino acids: CASSYLGPDTQYF. Drawing the rest from reference TRBV5-1 and TRBJ2-3, the complete variable domain is KAGVTQTPRYLIKTRGQQVTLSCSPISGHRSVSWYQQTPGQGLQFLFEYFSETQRNKGNFPGRFSGRQFSNSRSEMNVSTLELGDSALYLCASSYLGPDTQYFGPGTRLTVL.

The gene calls are TRBV20-1 and TRBJ2-7. The CDR3 has 13 amino acids. CDR1 and CDR2 (germline): DFQATT, SNEGSKA (reference sequence). The CDR3 loop reads CSARSGGFYEQYF.

This rearrangement joins TRBV27 to TRBJ1-6; TCRdb selects TRBD1, and the lack of DNA leaves this call unchecked. From germline, CDR1 is MNHEY and CDR2 SMNVEV (reference sequence). This CDR3 has 15 residues. The CDR3 reads CASSFDRYYNSPLHF.

The V and J genes are TRBV3-1 and TRBJ2-5; TCRdb picks TRBD1, but there is no DNA to check that call. Germline V gene data show CDR1 as LGHDT and CDR2 as YNNKEL (reference sequence). There are 16 residues in the CDR3. CDR3: CASSQVDRGHYETQYF.

The chain employs TRBV7-9 and TRBJ2-2; lacking DNA, the TRBD2 call made by TCRdb goes unchecked. CDR3 length: 14 amino acids. Germline V gene lookup returns CDR1 SEHNR and CDR2 FQNEAQ (reference sequence). This chain's CDR3 is CASSRAGGTGELFF.

This chain's CDR3 is CATSGTANTGELFF. This sequence joins TRBV24-1 and TRBJ2-2; TCRdb's D call, TRBD1, is unchecked because there is no DNA. Germline values: CDR1 KGHDR, CDR2 SFDVKD. The CDR3 is 14 amino acids.

The rearrangement links TRBV9 to TRBJ2-7. Germline loops: CDR1 SGDLS, CDR2 YYNGEE. The CDR3 runs to 14 residues. CDR3 amino acids: CASTLNRGLYEQYF.

The V gene is TRBV20-1, the J gene TRBJ1-2; absent DNA, TCRdb's TRBD1 call cannot be checked. The germline CDR1 and CDR2 sequences are DFQATT and SNEGSKA (reference sequence). This CDR3 region has 13 residues. CDR3 protein: CSAQQGAVHGYTF.

V is TRBV7-6 and J is TRBJ1-6; the TRBD1 assignment by TCRdb is unverifiable without DNA. Germline V CDR1 and CDR2: SGHVS, FNYEAQ. CDR3 length: 17 residues. The chain's CDR3 is CASSLGAQGRHNSPLHF. The full variable domain, completed using reference TRBV7-6 and TRBJ1-6, is GAGVSQSPRYKVTKRGQDVALRCDPISGHVSLYWYRQALGQGPEFLTYFNYEAQQDKSGLPNDRFSAERPEGSISTLTIQRTEQRDSAMYRCASSLGAQGRHNSPLHFGNGTRLTVT.